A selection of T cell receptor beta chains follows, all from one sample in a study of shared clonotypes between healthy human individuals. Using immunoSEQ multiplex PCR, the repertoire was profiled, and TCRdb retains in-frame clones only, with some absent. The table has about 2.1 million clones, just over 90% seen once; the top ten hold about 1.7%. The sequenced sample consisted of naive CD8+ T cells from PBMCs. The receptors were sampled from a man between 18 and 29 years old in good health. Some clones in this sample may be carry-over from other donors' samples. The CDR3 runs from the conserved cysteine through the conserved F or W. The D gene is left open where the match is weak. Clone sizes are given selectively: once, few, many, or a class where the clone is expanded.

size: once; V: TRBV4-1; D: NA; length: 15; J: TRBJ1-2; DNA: TGCGCCAGCAGCCAAGTCGGAGTACTCAACTATGGCTACACCTTC; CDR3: CASSQVGVLNYGYTF
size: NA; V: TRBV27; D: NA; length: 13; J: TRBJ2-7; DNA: TGTGCCAGCAGTCCGAACTACTCCTACGAGCAGTACTTC; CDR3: CASSPNYSYEQYF
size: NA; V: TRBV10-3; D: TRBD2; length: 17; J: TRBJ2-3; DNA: TGTGCCATCAGTGAGCCTGCTAGCGGGAGGGGAGCAGATACGCAGTATTTT; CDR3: CAISEPASGRGADTQYF
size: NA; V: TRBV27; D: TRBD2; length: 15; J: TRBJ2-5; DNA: TGTGCCAGCAGGCAAAGCGGGAGGGCGGTGGAGACCCAGTACTTC; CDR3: CASRQSGRAVETQYF
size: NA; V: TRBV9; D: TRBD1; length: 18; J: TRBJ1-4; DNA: TGTGCCAGCAGCGCCCAGGGGGGACCGGCCGCAACTAATGAAAAACTGTTTTTT; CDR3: CASSAQGGPAATNEKLFF
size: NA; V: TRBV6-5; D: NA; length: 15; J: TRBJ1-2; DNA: TGTGCCAGCAGGGGAGCGGAGGGATCCCCTTATCTCTACACCTTC; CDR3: CASRGAEGSPYLYTF
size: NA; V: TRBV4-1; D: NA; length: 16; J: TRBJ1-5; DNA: TGCGCCAGCAGCCAAGAGGAGGGTGTCGGCAATCAGCCCCAGCATTTT; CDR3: CASSQEEGVGNQPQHF
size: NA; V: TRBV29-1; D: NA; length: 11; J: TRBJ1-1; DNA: TGCAGCGTGAGGGTCGGTAGTGAAGCTTTCTTT; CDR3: CSVRVGSEAFF
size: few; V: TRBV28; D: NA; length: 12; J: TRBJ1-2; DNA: TGTGCCAGTAGGGCGAGGATGTATGGCTACACCTTC; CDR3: CASRARMYGYTF
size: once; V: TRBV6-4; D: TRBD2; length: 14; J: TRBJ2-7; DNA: TGTGCCAGCAGTGAGTCTAGCGGGAGGTCTGAGCAGTACTTC; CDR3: CASSESSGRSEQYF
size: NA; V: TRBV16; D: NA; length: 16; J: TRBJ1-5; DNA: TGTGCCAGCAGCCAATTTCGGCTTACGGGCAATCAGCCCCAGCATTTT; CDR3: CASSQFRLTGNQPQHF
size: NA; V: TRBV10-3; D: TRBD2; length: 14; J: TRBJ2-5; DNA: TGTGCCATCAGTGAGACCAGCGGGGCGGAGACCCAGTACTTC; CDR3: CAISETSGAETQYF
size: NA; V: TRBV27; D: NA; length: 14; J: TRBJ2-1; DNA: TGTGCCAGCAGTTTAAGCGGAACAAACAATGAGCAGTTCTTC; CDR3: CASSLSGTNNEQFF
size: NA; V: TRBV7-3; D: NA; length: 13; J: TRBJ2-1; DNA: TGTGCCAGCAGCTCCCTGGGGGGCAATGAGCAGTTCTTC; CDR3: CASSSLGGNEQFF
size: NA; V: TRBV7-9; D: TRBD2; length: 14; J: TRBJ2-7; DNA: TGTGCCAGCAAAGACAGCGGGAGTTTCTACGAGCAGTACTTC; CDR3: CASKDSGSFYEQYF
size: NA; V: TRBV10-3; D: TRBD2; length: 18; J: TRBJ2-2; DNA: TGTGCCATCAGTGAAACTAGCGGGAGGGCCATGAACACCGGGGAGCTGTTTTTT; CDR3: CAISETSGRAMNTGELFF
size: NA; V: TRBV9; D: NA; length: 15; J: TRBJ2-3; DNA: TGTGCCAGCAGCGTAGCAGGGGGGTCCACAGATACGCAGTATTTT; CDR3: CASSVAGGSTDTQYF
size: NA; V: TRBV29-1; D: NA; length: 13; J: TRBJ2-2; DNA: TGCAGCGTTGAGCCCGCGAACACCGGGGAGCTGTTTTTT; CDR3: CSVEPANTGELFF
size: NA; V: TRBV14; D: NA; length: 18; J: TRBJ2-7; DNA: TGTGCCAGCAGCCAAGATCAGCGAGCGGCCCCTTTCTCCTACGAGCAGTACTTC; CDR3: CASSQDQRAAPFSYEQYF
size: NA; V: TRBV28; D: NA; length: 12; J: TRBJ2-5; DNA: TGTGCCAGCAGTTTAAGCCAAGAGACCCAGTACTTC; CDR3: CASSLSQETQYF
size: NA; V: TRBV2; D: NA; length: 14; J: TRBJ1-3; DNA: TGTGCCAGCAGGGCGGCGGTCTCTGGAAACACCATATATTTT; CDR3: CASRAAVSGNTIYF
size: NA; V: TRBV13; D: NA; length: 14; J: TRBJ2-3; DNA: TGTGCCAGCAGCTCTTGGACTGGGGCAGATACGCAGTATTTT; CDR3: CASSSWTGADTQYF
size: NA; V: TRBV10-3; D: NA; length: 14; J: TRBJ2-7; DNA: TGTGCCATCCAGGGACCGGGAGCGGGCCACGAGCAGTACTTC; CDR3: CAIQGPGAGHEQYF
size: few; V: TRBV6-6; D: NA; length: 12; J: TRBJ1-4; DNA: TGTGCCAGCAGTTACGGGTGGGAAAAACTGTTTTTT; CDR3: CASSYGWEKLFF
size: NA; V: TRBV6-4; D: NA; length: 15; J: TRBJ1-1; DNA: TGTGCCAGCAGAGGCGATTGGGGGCCGGGCACTGAAGCTTTCTTT; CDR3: CASRGDWGPGTEAFF
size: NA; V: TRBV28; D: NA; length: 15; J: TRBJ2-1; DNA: TGTGCCAGCATCTACCGGGACAACCCCTACAATGAGCAGTTCTTC; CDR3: CASIYRDNPYNEQFF
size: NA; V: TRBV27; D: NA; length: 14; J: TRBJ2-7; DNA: TGTGCCAGCAGTTTGGGTGGGAGGAGCGACGAGCAGTACTTC; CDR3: CASSLGGRSDEQYF
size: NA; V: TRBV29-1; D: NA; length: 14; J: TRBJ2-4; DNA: TGCAGCGTTTTGCCGTTTCCAGCCAAAAACATTCAGTACTTC; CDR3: CSVLPFPAKNIQYF
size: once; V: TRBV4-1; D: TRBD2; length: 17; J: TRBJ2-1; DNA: TGCGCCAGCAGCCGTAAGCATGACGGGAGGGCCGACAATGAGCAGTTCTTC; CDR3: CASSRKHDGRADNEQFF
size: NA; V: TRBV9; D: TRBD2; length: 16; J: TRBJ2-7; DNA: TGTGCCAGCGGTACAAGCCGGGAGCGGGAGGTGGACGAGCAGTACTTC; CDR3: CASGTSREREVDEQYF
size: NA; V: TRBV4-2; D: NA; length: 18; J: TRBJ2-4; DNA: TGTGCCAGCAGCCAAGCACCCCCTTCGTGGGAGGCCAAAAACATTCAGTACTTC; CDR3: CASSQAPPSWEAKNIQYF
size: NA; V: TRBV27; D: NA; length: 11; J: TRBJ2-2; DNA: TGTGCCAGCAGACTCGCCGGGGAGCTGTTTTTT; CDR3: CASRLAGELFF
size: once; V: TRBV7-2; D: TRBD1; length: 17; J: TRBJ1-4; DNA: TGTGCCAGCAGCCCCCCTGCCCCCGGGACAGGGGGCGAAAAACTGTTTTTT; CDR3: CASSPPAPGTGGEKLFF
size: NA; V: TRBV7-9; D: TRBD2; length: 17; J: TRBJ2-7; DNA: TGTGCCAGCAGCTCCCCCCGGGAGGAGCCAGGCCCCTACGAGCAGTACTTC; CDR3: CASSSPREEPGPYEQYF
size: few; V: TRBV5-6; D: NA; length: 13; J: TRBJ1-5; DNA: TGTGCCAGCAGCCTGAATAGCAATCAGCCCCAGCATTTT; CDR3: CASSLNSNQPQHF
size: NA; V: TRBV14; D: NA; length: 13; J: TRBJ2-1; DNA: TGTGCCAGCAGCCAATGGCGAAACAATGAGCAGTTCTTC; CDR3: CASSQWRNNEQFF
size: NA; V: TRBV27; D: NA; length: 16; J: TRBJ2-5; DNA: TGTGCCAGCAGTGGAGGGACTCTGGGACGGAAAGAGACCCAGTACTTC; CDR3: CASSGGTLGRKETQYF
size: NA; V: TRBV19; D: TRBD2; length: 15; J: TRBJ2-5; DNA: TGTGCCAGTAGTCCCCGGACTAGCGGCCAAGAGACCCAGTACTTC; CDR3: CASSPRTSGQETQYF
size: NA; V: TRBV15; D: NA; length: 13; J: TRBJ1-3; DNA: TGTGCCACCAGCGGGGGGTTTAGAAACACCATATATTTT; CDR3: CATSGGFRNTIYF
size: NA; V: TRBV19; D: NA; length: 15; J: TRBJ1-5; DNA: TGTGCCAGCAGACAGACCCTATATAGCAATCAGCCCCAGCATTTT; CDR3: CASRQTLYSNQPQHF
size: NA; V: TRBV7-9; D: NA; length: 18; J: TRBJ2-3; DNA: TGTGCCAGCACTATTATGGGGGCTCGGGAGGTCGGCCCAGATACGCAGTATTTT; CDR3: CASTIMGAREVGPDTQYF
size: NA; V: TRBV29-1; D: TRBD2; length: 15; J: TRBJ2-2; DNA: TGCAGCGTTTGGTGGGAGGGCCTGGGCACCGGGGAGCTGTTTTTT; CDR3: CSVWWEGLGTGELFF
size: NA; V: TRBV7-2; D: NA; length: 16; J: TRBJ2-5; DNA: TGTGCCAGCAGCTTCGCCTACAGGGATCCCCAAGAGACCCAGTACTTC; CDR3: CASSFAYRDPQETQYF
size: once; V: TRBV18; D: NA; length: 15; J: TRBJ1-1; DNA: TGTGCCAGCTCACTACTGGTACAAGGGAACACTGAAGCTTTCTTT; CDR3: CASSLLVQGNTEAFF
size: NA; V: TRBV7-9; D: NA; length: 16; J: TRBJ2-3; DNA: TGTGCCAGCAGCTTTGTTCCGGGGGGCCCCACAGATACGCAGTATTTT; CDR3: CASSFVPGGPTDTQYF
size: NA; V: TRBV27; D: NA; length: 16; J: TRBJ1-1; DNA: TGTGCCAGCAGTTCCCGTTCTAACAGGGTGTTTGATGGAGCTTTCTTT; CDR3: CASSSRSNRVFDGAFF
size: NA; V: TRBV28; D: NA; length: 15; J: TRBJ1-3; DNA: TGTGCCAGCAGTTTAGGTGGATTGCAGGAAGACACCATATATTTT; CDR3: CASSLGGLQEDTIYF
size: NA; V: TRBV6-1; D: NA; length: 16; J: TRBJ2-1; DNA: TGTGCCAGCAGTGAAACGGTAGGGGGGATCTTGAATGAGCAGTTCTTC; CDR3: CASSETVGGILNEQFF
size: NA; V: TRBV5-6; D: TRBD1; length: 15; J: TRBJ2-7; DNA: TGTGCCAGCAGCTTAGGCAGGGGGCCCTCGGGCGAGCAGTACTTC; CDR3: CASSLGRGPSGEQYF
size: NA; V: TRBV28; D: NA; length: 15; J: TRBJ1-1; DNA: TGTGCCAGCAGTTTTGGGTTAACGCTGAACACTGAAGCTTTCTTT; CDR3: CASSFGLTLNTEAFF
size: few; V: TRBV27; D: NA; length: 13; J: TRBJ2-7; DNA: TGTGCCAGCAGTTTTGGCAGTACCTACGAGCAGTACTTC; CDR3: CASSFGSTYEQYF
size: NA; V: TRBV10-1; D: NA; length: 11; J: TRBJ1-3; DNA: TGCGCCAGCTCCCTCGGAAACACCATATATTTT; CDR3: CASSLGNTIYF
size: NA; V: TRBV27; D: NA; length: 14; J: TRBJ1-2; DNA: TGTGCCAGCAGTTTTGACAGCGGGAACTATGGCTACACCTTC; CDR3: CASSFDSGNYGYTF
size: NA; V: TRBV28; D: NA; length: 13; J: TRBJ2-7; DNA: TGTGCCAGCAGTTACGGGGGTTCCTACGAGCAGTACTTC; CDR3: CASSYGGSYEQYF
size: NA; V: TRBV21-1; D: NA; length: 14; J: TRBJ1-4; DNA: TGTGCCAGCAAGACACCCGCAACTAATGAAAAACTGTTTTTT; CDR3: CASKTPATNEKLFF